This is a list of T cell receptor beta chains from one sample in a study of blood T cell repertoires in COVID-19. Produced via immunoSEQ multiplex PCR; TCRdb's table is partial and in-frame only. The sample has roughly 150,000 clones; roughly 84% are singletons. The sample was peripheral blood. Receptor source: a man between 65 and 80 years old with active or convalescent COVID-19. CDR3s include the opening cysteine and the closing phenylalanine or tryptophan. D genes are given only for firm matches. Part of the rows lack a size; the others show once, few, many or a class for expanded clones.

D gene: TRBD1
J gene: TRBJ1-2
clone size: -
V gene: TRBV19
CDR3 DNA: TGTGCCAGTAGTACCGGGGGGACAGGGGGATATGGCTACACCTTC
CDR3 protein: CASSTGGTGGYGYTF

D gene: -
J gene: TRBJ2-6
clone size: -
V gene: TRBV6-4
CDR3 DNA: TGTGCCAGCAGTGACACAGGTGGGGCCAACGTCCTGACTTTC
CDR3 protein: CASSDTGGANVLTF

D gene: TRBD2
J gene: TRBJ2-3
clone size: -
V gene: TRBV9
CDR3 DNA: TGTGCCAGCAGCGGGACCCGGACTAGTTGGGGGGCAGATACGCAGTATTTT
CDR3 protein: CASSGTRTSWGADTQYF

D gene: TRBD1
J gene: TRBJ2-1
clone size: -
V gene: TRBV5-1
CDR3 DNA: TGCGCCAGCAGCTTGGGGACAGGTTACAATGAGCAGTTCTTC
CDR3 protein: CASSLGTGYNEQFF

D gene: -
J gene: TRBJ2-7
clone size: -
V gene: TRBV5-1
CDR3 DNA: TGCGCCAGCAGCTTGGGTCTTGGCCCCTACGAGCAGTACTTC
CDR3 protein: CASSLGLGPYEQYF

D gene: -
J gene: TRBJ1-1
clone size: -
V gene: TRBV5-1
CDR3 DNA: TGCGCCAGCAGCTTGGGCTCGCGGGTCGCTGGAAACACTGAAGCTTTCTTT
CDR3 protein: CASSLGSRVAGNTEAFF

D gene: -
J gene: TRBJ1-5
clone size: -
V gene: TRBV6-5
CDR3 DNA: TGTGCCAGCAGTTACGACGGTAGCGGTCAGCCCCAGCATTTT
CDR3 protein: CASSYDGSGQPQHF

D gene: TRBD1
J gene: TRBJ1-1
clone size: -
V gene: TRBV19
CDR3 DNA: TGTGCCAGTAGTGAACAGGGGCTTCACACTGAAGCTTTCTTT
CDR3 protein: CASSEQGLHTEAFF

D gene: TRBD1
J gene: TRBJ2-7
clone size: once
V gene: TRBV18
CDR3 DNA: TGTGCCAGCTCACCCGGACAGGGGGAGCAGTACTTC
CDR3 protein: CASSPGQGEQYF

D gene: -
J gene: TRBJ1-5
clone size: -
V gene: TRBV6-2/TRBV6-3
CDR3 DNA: TGTGCCAGCAGTTACCCTCGGAGGAATCAGCCCCAGCATTTT
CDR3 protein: CASSYPRRNQPQHF

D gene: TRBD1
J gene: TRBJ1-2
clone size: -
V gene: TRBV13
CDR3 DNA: TGTGCCAGCAGCTTCGGGACAGGTGGACGGGCTAACTATGGCTACACCTTC
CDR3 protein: CASSFGTGGRANYGYTF

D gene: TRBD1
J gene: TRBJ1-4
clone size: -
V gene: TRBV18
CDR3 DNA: TGTGCCAGCTCACCACTCGGGACAGATGAAAAACTGTTTTTT
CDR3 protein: CASSPLGTDEKLFF

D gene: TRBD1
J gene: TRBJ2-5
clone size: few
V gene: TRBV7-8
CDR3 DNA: TGTGCCAGCAGCTTAGCGGACAGGTACCGACAAGAGACCCAGTACTTC
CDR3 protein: CASSLADRYRQETQYF

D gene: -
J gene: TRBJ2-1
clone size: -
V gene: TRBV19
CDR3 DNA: TGTGCCAGTAGTACCTCAGGGGCCGATAATGATGAGCAGTTCTTC
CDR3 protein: CASSTSGADNDEQFF

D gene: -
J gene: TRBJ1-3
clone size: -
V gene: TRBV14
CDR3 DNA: TGTGCCAGCAGCCAAGAGAGGACAACTGGAAACACCATATATTTT
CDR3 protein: CASSQERTTGNTIYF

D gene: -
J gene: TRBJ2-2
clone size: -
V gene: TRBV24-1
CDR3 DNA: TGTGCCACCAGTGATTTGAGGCAGGGAACCGGGGAGCTGTTTTTT
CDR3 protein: CATSDLRQGTGELFF

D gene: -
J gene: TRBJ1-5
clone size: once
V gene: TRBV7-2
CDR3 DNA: TGTGCCAGCAGCGTTACGCGGAGGGAGAATCAGCCCCAGCATTTT
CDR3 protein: CASSVTRRENQPQHF

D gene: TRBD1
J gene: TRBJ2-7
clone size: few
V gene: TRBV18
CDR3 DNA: TGTGCCAGCTCACCAGGGACAGGGAGCTACGAGCAGTACTTC
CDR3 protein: CASSPGTGSYEQYF

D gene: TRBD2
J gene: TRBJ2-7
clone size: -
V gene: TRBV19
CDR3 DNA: TGTGCCAGTAGTATAGGCCGCCAACTAGCGGGAGATGACGAGCAGTACTTC
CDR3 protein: CASSIGRQLAGDDEQYF

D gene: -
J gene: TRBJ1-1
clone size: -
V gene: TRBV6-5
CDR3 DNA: TGTGCCAGCAGTTACTCGAGTCGGGGGGACACTGAAGCTTTCTTT
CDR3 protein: CASSYSSRGDTEAFF

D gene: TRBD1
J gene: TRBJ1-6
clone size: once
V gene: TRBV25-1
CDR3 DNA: TGTGCCAGCGGACAGGGAAATAATTCACCCCTCCACTTT
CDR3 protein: CASGQGNNSPLHF

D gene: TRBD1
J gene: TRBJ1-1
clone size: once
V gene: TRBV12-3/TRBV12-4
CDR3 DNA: TGTGCCAGCACCACGACAGGGGCAACTGAAGCTTTCTTT
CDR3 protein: CASTTTGATEAFF

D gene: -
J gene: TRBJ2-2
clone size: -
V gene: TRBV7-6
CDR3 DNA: TGTGCCAGCAGCTTAGGGACAGGGAGGGCCGGGGAGCTGTTTTTT
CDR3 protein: CASSLGTGRAGELFF

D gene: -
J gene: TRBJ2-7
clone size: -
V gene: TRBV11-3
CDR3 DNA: TGTGCCAGCAGCCCGGGACTGGGATCGTACGAGCAGTACTTC
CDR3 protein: CASSPGLGSYEQYF